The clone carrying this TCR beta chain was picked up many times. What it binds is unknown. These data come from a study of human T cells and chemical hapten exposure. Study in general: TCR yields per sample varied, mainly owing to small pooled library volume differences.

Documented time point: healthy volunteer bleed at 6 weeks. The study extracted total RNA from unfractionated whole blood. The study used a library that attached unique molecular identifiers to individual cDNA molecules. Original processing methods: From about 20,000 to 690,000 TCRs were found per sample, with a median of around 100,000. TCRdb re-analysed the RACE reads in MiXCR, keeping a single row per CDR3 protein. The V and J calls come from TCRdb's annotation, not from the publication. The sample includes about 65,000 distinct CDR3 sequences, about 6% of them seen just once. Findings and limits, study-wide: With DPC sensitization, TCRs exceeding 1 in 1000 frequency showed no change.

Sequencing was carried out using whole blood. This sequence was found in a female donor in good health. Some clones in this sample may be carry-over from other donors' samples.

In DNA, the CDR3 is TGCAGCGTTGCCGGACAGACAGATACGCAGTATTTT. This gives the protein CSVAGQTDTQYF. The chain has TRBV29-1 and TRBJ2-3; possible D gene TRBD1, 6 bases. From germline, CDR1 is SQVTM and CDR2 ANQGSEA. V lost 4 bases and J lost 3, with 8 bases in between. The CDR3 runs to 12 residues.